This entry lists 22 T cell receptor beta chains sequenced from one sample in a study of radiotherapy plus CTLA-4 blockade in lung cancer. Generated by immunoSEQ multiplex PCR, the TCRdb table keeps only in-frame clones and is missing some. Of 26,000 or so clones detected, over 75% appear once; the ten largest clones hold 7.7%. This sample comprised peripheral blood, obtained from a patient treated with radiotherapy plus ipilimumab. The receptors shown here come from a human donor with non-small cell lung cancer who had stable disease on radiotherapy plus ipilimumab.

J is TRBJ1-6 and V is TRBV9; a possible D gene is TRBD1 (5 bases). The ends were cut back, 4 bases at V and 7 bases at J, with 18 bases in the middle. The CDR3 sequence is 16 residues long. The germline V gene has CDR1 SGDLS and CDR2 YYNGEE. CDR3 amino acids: CASSLGFNRFNSPLHF. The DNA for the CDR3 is TGTGCCAGCAGCCTGGGTTTCAACAGGTTCAATTCACCCCTCCACTTT.

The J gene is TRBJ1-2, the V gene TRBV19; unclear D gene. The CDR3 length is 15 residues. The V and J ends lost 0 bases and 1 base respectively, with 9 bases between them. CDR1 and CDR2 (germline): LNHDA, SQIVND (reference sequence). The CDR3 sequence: CASSIDKRHNYGYTF. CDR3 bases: TGTGCCAGTAGTATAGATAAACGGCATAACTATGGCTACACCTTC.

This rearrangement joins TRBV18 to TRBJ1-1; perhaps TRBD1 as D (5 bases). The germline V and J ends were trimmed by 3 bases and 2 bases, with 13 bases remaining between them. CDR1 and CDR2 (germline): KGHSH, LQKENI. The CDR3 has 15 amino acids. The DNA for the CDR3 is TGTGCCAGCTCACCGTCCCGGGACCTAAACACTGAAGCTTTCTTT. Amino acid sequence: CASSPSRDLNTEAFF.

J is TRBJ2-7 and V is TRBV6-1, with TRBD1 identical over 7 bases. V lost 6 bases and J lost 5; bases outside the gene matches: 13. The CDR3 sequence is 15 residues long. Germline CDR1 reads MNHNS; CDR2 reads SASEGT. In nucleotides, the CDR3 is TGTGCCAGCAGGGGAAGACAGGGCATTTCGGACGAGCAGTACGTC. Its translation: CASRGRQGISDEQYV.

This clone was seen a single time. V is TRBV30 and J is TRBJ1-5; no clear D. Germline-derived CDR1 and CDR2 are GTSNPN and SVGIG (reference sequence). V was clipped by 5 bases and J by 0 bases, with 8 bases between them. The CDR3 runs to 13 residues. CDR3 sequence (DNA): TGTGCCTGGTCCGTGGATAGCAATCAGCCCCAGCATTTT. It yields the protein CAWSVDSNQPQHF.

The CDR3 is CASSEAGFSGNTIYF. CDR3 in DNA: TGTGCCAGCAGTGAAGCAGGGTTCTCTGGAAACACCATATATTTT. This chain joins TRBV6-1 and TRBJ1-3; D unresolved. Germline V lookup: CDR1 MNHNS, CDR2 SASEGT. Trimming shortened V by 0 bases and J by 0 bases, and 6 bases separated the two germline ends. This CDR3 spans 15 amino acids.

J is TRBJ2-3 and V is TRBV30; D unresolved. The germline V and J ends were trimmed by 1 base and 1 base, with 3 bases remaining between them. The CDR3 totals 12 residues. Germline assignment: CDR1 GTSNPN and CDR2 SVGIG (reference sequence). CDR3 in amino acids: CAWSGGTDTQYF. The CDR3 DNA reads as TGTGCCTGGAGTGGGGGCACAGATACGCAGTATTTT.

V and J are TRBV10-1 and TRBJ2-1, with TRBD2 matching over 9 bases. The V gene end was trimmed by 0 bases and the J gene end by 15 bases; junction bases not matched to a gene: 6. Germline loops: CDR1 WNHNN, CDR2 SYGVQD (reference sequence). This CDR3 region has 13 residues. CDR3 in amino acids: CASSESGLARLFF. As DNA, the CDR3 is TGCGCCAGCAGTGAGTCTGGACTAGCGAGGCTGTTCTTC.

This CDR3 is CASSSRQGHSNEQFF. The CDR3 nucleotides are TGTGCCAGCAGCTCTAGACAGGGCCACTCCAATGAGCAGTTCTTC. This chain links TRBV7-7 with TRBJ2-1; TRBD1 aligns across 7 bases. CDR1 is SSHAT and CDR2 is FNYEAQ in the germline V gene (reference sequence). This CDR3 has 15 amino acids. Germline trimming cut 4 bases from V and 6 bases from J; bases unmatched to any gene: 9.

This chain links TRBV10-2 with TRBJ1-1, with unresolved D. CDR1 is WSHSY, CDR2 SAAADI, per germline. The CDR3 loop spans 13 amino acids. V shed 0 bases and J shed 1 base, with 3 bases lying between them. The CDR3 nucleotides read TGCGCCAGCAGTGAGTCGCGGAACACTGAAGCTTTCTTT. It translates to CASSESRNTEAFF.

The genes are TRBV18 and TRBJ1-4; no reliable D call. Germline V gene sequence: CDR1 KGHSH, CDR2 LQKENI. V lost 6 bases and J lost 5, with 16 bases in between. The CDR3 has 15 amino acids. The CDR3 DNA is TGTGCCAGCTCTCAAAATCCCGGCTTAAATGAAAAACTGTTTTTT. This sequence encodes CASSQNPGLNEKLFF.

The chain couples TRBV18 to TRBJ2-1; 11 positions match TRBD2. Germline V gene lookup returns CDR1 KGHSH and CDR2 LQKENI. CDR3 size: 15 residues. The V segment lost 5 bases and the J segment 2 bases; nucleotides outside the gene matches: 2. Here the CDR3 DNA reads TGTGCCAGCTCAGAACTAGCGGGGGCCTACAATGAGCAGTTCTTC. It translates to CASSELAGAYNEQFF.

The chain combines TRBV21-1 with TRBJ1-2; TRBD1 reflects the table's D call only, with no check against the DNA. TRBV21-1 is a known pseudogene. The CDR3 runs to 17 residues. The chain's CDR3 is CASSKRDRGRGDYGYTF. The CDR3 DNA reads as TGTGCCAGCAGCAAACGGGACAGGGGGCGCGGGGACTATGGCTACACCTTC.

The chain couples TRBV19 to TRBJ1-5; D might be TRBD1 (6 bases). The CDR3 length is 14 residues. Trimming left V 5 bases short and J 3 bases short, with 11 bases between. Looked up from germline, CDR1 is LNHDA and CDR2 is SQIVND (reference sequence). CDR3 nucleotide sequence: TGTGCCAGTAGTTGGGGGACATACAATCAGCCCCAGCATTTT. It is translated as CASSWGTYNQPQHF.

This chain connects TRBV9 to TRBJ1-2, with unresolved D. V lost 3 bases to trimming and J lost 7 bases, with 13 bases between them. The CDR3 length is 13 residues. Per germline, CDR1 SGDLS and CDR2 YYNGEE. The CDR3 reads CASSGRGKGGYTF. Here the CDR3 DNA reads TGTGCCAGCAGCGGTAGAGGGAAGGGTGGCTACACCTTC. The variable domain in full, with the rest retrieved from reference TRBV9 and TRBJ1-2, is DSGVTQTPKHLITATGQRVTLRCSPRSGDLSVYWYQQSLDQGLQFLIQYYNGEERAKGNILERFSAQQFPDLHSELNLSSLELGDSALYFCASSGRGKGGYTFGSGTRLTVV.

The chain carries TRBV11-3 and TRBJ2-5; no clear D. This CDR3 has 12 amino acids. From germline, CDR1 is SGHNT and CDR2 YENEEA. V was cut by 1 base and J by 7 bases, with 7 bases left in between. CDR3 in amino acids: CASSLGAGTQYF. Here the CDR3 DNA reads TGTGCCAGCAGCTTAGGGGCAGGGACCCAGTACTTC.

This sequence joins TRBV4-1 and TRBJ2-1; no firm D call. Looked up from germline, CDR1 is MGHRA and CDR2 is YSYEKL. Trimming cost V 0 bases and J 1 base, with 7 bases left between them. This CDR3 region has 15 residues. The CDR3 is CASSQEGSSYNEQFF. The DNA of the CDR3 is TGCGCCAGCAGCCAAGAAGGTAGTTCCTACAATGAGCAGTTCTTC.

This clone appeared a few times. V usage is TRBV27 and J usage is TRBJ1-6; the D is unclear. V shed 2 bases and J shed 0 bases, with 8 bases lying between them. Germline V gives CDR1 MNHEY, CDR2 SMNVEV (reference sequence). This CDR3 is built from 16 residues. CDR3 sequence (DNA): TGTGCCAGCAGTTTAAGCCCCAGCTCCTATAATTCACCCCTCCACTTT. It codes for CASSLSPSSYNSPLHF.

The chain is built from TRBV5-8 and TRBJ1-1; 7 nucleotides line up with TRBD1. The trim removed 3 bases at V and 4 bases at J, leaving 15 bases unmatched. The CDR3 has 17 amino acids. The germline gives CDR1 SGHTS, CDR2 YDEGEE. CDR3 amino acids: CASSSPGAGGVLTEAFF. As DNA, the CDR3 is TGTGCCAGCAGCTCCCCCGGAGCAGGGGGGGTCCTCACTGAAGCTTTCTTT.

The CDR3 sequence is CASSFSGGSRATQETQYF. The CDR3 nucleotides are TGTGCCAGCAGCTTTAGCGGGGGGAGCCGGGCCACACAAGAGACCCAGTACTTC. The J gene is TRBJ2-5, the V gene TRBV7-2; 10 nucleotides match TRBD2. V lost 3 bases, J lost 2 bases, and 12 bases stayed unmatched. The length of the CDR3 is 18 residues. Looked up from germline, CDR1 is SGHTA and CDR2 is FQGNSA.

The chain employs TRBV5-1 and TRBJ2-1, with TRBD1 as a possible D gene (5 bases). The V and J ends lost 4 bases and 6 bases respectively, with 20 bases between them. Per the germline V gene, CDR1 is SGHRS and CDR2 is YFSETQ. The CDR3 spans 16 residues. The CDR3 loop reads CASSPLGLQGLNEQFF. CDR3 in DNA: TGCGCCAGCAGCCCGTTAGGGCTTCAGGGTCTCAATGAGCAGTTCTTC. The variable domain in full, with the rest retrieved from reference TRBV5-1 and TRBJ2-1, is KAGVTQTPRYLIKTRGQQVTLSCSPISGHRSVSWYQQTPGQGLQFLFEYFSETQRNKGNFPGRFSGRQFSNSRSEMNVSTLELGDSALYLCASSPLGLQGLNEQFFGPGTRLTVL.

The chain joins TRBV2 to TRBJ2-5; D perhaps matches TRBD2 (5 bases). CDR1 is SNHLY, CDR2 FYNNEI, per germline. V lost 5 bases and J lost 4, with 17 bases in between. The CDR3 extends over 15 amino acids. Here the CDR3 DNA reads TGTGCCAGCAGTTCGTCCGGGATAAGGGCAGAGACCCAGTACTTC. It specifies CASSSSGIRAETQYF. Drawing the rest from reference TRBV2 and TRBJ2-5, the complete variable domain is EPEVTQTPSHQVTQMGQEVILRCVPISNHLYFYWYRQILGQKVEFLVSFYNNEISEKSEIFDDQFSVERPDGSNFTLKIRSTKLEDSAMYFCASSSSGIRAETQYFGPGTRLLVL.